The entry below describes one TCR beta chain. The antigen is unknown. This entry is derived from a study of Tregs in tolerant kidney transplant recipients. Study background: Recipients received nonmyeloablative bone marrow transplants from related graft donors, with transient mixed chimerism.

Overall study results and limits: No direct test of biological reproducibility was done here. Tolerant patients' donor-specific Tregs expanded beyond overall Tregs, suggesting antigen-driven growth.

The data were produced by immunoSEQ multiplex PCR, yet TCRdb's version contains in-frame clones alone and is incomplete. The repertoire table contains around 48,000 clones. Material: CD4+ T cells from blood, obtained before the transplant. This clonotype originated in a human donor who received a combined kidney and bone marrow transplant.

This chain's CDR3 is CASSTRQATNYGYTF. The sequenced CDR3 bases are TGTGCCAGCAGCACGCGACAGGCGACTAACTATGGC. V usage is TRBV7-2 and J usage is TRBJ1-2; D might be TRBD1 (6 bases). The read halts 3 residues ahead of the CDR3 end, with the missing end drawn from the germline J gene. Germline V lookup: CDR1 SGHTA, CDR2 FQGNSA. The CDR3 is 15 residues long. The V gene lost 5 bases and the J gene lost 0 bases, with 13 bases spanning the gap.